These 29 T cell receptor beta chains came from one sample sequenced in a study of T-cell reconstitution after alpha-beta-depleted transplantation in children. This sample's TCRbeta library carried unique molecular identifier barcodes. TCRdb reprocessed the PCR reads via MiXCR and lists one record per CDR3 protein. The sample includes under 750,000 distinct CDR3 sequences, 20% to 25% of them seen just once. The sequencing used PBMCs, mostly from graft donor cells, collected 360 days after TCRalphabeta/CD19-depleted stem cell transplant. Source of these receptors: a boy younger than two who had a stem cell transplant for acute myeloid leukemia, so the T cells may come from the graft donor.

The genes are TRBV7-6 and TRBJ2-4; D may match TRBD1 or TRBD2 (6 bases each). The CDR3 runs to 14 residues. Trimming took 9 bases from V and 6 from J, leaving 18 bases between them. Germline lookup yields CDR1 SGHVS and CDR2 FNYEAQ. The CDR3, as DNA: TGTGCCAGTGGCCCCTTGGGGGGCCTAAACATTCAGTACTTC. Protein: CASGPLGGLNIQYF.

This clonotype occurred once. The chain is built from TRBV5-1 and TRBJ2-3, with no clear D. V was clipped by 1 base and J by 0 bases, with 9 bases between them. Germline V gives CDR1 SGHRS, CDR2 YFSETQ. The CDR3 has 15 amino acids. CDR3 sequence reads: CASSLQRSSTDTQYF. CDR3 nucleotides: TGCGCCAGCAGCTTGCAACGGAGTAGCACAGATACGCAGTATTTT.

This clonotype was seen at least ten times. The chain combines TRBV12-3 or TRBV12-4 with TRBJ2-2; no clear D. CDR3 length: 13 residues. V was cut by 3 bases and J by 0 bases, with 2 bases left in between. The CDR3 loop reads CASSFTNTGELFF. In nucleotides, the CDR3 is TGTGCCAGCAGTTTTACGAACACCGGGGAGCTGTTTTTT.

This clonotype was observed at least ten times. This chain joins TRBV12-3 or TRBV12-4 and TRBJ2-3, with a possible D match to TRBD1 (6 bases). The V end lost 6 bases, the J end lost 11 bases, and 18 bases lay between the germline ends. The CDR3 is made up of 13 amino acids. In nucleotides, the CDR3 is TGTGCCAGCAGCCCCCTTACAGGGATGAAGCAGTATTTT. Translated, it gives CASSPLTGMKQYF.

The CDR3 region has the DNA TGTGCCAGCAGCTGGGGGAATGGGACAGGGGTCAATGAGCAGTTCTTC. Its translation is CASSWGNGTGVNEQFF. This rearrangement joins TRBV7-9 to TRBJ2-1; 10 nucleotides agree with TRBD1. The CDR3 has 16 amino acids. Losses at the gene ends were 4 bases for V and 6 bases for J; bases not matched to a gene: 9. CDR1 and CDR2 (germline): SEHNR, FQNEAQ (reference sequence).

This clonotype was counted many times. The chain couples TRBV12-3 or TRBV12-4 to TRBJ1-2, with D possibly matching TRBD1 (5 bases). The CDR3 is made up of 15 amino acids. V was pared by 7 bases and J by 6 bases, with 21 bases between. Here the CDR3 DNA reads TGTGCCAGCATTCTTACCGGGACCAAAAACCATGGCTACACCTTC. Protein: CASILTGTKNHGYTF.

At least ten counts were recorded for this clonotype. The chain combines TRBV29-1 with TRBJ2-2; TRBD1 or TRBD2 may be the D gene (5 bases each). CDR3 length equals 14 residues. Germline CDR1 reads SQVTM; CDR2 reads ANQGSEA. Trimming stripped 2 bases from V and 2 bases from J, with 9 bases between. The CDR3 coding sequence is TGCAGCGTTGAAATGGGGGTTAACACCGGGGAGCTGTTTTTT. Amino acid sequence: CSVEMGVNTGELFF.

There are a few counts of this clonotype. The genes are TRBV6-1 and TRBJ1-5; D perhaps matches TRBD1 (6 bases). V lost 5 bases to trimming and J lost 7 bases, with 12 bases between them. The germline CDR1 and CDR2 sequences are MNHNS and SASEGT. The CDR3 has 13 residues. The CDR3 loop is CASSQGFLQPQHF. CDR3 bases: TGTGCCAGCAGTCAGGGGTTTTTACAGCCCCAGCATTTT.

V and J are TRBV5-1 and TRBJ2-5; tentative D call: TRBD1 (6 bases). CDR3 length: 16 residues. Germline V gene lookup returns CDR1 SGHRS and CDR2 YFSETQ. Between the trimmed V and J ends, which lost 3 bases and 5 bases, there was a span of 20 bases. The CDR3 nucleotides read TGCGCCAGCAGCTCCGGGACACAGCCCAAGGGGGAGACCCAGTACTTC. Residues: CASSSGTQPKGETQYF. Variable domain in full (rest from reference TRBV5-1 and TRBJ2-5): KAGVTQTPRYLIKTRGQQVTLSCSPISGHRSVSWYQQTPGQGLQFLFEYFSETQRNKGNFPGRFSGRQFSNSRSEMNVSTLELGDSALYLCASSSGTQPKGETQYFGPGTRLLVL.

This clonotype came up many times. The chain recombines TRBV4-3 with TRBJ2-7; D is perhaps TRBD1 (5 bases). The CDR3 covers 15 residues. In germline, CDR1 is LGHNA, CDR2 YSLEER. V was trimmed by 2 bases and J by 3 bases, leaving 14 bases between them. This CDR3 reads CASSQTLGLYYEQYF. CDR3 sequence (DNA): TGCGCCAGCAGCCAAACCCTGGGGCTTTACTACGAGCAGTACTTC.

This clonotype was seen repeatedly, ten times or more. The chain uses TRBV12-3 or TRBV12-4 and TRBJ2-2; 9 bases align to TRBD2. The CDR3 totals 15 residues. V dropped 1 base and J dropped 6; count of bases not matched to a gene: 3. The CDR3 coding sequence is TGTGCCAGCAGTTTAGTGGGACTAGCAGCCGGGGAGCTGTTTTTT. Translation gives CASSLVGLAAGELFF.

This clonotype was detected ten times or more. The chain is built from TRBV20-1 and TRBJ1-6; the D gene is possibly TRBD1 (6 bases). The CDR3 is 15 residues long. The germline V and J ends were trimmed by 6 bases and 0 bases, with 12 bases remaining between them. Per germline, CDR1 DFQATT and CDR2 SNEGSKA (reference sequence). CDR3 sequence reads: CSAVDRSSYNSPLHF. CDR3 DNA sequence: TGCAGTGCCGTAGACAGGAGCTCCTATAATTCACCCCTCCACTTT.

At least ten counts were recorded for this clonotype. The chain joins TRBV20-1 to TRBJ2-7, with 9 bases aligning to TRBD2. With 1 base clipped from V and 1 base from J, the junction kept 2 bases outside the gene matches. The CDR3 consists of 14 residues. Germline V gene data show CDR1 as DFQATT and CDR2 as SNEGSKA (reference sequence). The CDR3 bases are TGCAGTGCTAGAGGGACTAGCGATTCCTACGAGCAGTACGTC. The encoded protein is CSARGTSDSYEQYV.

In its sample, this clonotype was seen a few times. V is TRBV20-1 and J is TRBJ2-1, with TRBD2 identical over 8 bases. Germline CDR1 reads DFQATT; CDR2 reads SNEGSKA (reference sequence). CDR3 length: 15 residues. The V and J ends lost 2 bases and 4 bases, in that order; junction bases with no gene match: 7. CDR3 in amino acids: CSARLASGSYNEQFF. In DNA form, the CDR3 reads TGCAGTGCTAGACTGGCGAGCGGGAGTTACAATGAGCAGTTCTTC.

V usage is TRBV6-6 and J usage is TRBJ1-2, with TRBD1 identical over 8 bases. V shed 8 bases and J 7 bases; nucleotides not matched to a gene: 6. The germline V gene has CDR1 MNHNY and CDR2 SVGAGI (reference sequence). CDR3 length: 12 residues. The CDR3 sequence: CASVQGAGGYTF. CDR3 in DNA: TGTGCCAGCGTCCAGGGGGCAGGTGGCTACACCTTC.

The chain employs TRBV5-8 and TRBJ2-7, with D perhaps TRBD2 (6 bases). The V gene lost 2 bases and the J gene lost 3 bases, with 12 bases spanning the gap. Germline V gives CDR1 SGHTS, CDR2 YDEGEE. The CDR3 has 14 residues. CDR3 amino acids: CASSLGTEYYEQYF. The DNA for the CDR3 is TGTGCCAGCAGCTTAGGGACTGAGTACTACGAGCAGTACTTC.

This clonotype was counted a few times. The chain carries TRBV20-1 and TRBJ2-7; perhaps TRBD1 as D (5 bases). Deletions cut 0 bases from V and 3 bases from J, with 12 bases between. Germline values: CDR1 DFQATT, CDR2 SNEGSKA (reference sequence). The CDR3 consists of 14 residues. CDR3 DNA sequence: TGCAGTGCTAGAGACAGGGTATGGGGCTACGAGCAGTACTTC. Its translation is CSARDRVWGYEQYF.

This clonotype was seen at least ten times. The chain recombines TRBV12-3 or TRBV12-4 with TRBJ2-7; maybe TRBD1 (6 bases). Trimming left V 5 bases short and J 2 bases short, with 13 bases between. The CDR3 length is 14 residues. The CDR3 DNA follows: TGTGCCAGCAGTCCCACAGGGAGCACCTACGAGCAGTACTTC. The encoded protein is CASSPTGSTYEQYF.

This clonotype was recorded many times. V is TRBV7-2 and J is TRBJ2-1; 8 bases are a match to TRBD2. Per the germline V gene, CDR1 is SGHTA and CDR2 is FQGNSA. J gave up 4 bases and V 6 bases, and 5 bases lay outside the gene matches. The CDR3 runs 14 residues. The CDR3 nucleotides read TGTGCCAGCAGTTCCAGCGGGAGATACAATGAGCAGTTCTTC. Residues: CASSSSGRYNEQFF. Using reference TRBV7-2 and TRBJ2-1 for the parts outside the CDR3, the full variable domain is GAGVSQSPSNKVTEKGKDVELRCDPISGHTALYWYRQSLGQGLEFLIYFQGNSAPDKSGLPSDRFSAERTGGSVSTLTIQRTQQEDSAVYLCASSSSGRYNEQFFGPGTRLTVL.

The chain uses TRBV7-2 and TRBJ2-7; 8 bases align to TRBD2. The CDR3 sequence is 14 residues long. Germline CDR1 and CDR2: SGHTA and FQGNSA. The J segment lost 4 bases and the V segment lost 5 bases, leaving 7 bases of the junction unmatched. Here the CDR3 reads CASSVRTSWYEQYF. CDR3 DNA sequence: TGTGCCAGCAGCGTTCGGACTAGCTGGTACGAGCAGTACTTC.

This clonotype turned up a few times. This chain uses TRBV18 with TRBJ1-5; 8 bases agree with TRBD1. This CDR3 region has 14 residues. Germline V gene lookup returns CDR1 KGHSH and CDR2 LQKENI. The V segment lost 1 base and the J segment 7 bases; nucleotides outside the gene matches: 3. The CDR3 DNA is TGTGCCAGCTCACCACGGACAGGGCGGCAGCCCCAGCATTTT. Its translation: CASSPRTGRQPQHF.

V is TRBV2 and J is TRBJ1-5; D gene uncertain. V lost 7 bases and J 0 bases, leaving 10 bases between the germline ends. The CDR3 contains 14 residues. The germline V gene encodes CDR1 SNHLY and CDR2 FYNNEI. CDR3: CASTGLNSNQPQHF. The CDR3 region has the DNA TGTGCCAGCACTGGTCTGAATAGCAATCAGCCCCAGCATTTT.

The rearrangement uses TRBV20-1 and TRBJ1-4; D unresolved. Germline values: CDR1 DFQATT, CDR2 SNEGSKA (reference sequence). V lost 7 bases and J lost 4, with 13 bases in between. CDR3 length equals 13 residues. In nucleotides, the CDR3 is TGCAGTGGCGATGATCTACTTAATGAAAAACTGTTTTTT. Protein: CSGDDLLNEKLFF.

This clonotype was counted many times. The CDR3 DNA reads as TGTGCCAGCAGTTTAGTCGAGGAGACCCAGTACTTC. This gives the protein CASSLVEETQYF. The gene calls are TRBV12-3 or TRBV12-4 and TRBJ2-5; D unresolved. There are 12 residues in the CDR3. V lost 1 base, J lost 5 bases, and 5 bases lay in between.

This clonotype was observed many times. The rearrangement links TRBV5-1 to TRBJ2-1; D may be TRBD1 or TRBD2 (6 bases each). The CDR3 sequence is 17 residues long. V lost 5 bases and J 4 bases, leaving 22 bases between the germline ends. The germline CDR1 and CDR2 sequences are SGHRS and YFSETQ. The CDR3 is CASSPLERGEAYNEQFF. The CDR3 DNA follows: TGCGCCAGCAGTCCCCTGGAAAGGGGGGAAGCGTACAATGAGCAGTTCTTC.

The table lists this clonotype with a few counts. The CDR3 bases are TGTGCCAGCGGACAGGGAGCGATCTACGAGCAGTACTTC. As protein: CASGQGAIYEQYF. The chain recombines TRBV7-2 with TRBJ2-7; 8 positions agree with TRBD1. This CDR3 region has 13 residues. J gave up 3 bases and V 8 bases, and 6 bases lay outside the gene matches. The V gene's germline CDR1 is SGHTA and CDR2 FQGNSA.

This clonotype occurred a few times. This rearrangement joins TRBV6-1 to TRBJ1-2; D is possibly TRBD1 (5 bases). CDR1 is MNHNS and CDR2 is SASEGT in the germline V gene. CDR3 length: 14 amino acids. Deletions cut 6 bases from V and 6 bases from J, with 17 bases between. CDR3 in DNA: TGTGCCAGCAGCCGGGGGGGAGGAAATCATGGCTACACCTTC. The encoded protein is CASSRGGGNHGYTF.

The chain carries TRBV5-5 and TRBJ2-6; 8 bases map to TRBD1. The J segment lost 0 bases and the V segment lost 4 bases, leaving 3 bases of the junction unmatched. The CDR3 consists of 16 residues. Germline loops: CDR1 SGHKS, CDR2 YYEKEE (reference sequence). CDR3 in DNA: TGTGCCAGCAGCCCGGACAGGGTCTCTGGGGCCAACGTCCTGACTTTC. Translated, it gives CASSPDRVSGANVLTF. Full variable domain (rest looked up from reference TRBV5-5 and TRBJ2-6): DAGVTQSPTHLIKTRGQQVTLRCSPISGHKSVSWYQQVLGQGPQFIFQYYEKEERGRGNFPDRFSARQFPNYSSELNVNALLLGDSALYLCASSPDRVSGANVLTFGAGSRLTVL.

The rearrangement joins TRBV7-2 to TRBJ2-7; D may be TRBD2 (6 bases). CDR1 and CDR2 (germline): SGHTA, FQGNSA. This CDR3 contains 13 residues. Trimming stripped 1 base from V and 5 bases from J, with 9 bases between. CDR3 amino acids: CASSLGGRHEQYF. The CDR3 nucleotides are TGTGCCAGCAGCTTAGGAGGGAGGCACGAGCAGTACTTC.